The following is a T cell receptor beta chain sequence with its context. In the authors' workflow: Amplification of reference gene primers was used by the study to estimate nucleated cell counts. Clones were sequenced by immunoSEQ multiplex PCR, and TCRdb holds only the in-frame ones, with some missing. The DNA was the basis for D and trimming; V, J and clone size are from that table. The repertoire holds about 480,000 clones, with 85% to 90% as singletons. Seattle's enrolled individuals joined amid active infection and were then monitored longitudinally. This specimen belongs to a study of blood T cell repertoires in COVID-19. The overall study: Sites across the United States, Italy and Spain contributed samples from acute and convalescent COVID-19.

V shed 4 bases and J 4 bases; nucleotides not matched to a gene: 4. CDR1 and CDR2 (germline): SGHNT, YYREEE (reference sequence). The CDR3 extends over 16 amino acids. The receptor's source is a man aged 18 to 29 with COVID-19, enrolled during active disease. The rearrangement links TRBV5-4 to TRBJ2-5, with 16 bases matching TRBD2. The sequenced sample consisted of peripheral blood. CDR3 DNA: TGTGCCAGCAGCGGGACTAGCGGGGGGGCCCCAGAGACCCAGTACTTC. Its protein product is CASSGTSGGAPETQYF.